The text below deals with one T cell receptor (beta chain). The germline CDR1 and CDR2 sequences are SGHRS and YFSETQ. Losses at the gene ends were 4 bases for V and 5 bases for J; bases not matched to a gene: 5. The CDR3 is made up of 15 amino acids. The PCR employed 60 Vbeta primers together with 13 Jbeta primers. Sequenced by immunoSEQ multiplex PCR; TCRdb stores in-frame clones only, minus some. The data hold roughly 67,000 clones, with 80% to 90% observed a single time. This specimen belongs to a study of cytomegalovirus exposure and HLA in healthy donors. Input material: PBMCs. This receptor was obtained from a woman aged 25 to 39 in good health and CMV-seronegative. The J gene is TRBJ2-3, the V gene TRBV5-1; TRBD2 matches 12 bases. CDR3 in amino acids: CASSQQLAGGDTQYF. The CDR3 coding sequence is TGCGCCAGCAGCCAGCAACTAGCGGGGGGAGATACGCAGTATTTT.